This T cell receptor beta chain was found in a study of T cell changes during pregnancy in multiple sclerosis (dated by TCRdb to between 2019 and 2020). For the wider study: The study examined how the T cell repertoire changed over the course of pregnancy in women with multiple sclerosis.

The CDR3 measures 14 amino acids from cysteine to phenylalanine. Only the CDR3 region is kept as DNA, spanning 42 bases read in frame from base 1. Unmatched junction bases come to 9, with V trimmed by 8 bases and J by 5 bases. CDR1 and CDR2 were assigned from the germline V gene as SGHNT and YENEEA. As to this clone: No antigen is known for it. Base qualities are not recorded, but no much larger clone differs from it by a single base.

Receptor libraries were prepared by the immunoSEQ multiplex PCR assay. Entries here come from immuneACCESS through TCRdb and include only in-frame sequences with V and J called. Some clones fail to appear in such tables; in the studies checked, an unresolved V gene covers under half of the shortfall, and the cause of the remainder is unknown. The sample yields approximately 51,000 clones; 85% to 95% were counted once. 1.5% to 2% of the sample is in the top ten clones. Rearrangement joined TRBV11-3 to TRBJ2-1, and TRBD2 aligns with 7 junction nucleotides. This sequence originates from a female donor with multiple sclerosis, enrolled in a pregnancy study. The sequenced sample was peripheral blood, obtained in the second trimester of pregnancy. For the CDR3, the sequence is CASGGAGEHNEQFF. The DNA reads TGTGCCAGCGGTGGTGCGGGAGAGCACAATGAGCAGTTCTTC.